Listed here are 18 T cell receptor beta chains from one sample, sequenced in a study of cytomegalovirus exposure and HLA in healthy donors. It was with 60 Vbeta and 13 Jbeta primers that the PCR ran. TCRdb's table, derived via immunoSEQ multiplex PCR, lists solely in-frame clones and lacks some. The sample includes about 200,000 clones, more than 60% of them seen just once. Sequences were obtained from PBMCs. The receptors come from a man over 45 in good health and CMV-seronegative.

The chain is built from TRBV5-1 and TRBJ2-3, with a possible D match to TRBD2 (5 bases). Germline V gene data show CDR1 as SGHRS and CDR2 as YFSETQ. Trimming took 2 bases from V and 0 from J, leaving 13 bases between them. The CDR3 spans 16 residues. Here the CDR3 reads CASSLLGLFSTDTQYF. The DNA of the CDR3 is TGCGCCAGCAGCTTACTAGGTTTATTTAGCACAGATACGCAGTATTTT.

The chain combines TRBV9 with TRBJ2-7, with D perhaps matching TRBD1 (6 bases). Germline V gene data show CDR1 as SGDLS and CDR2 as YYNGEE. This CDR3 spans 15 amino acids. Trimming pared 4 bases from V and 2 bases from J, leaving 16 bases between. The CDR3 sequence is CASSLTSGATYEQYF. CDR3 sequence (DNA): TGTGCCAGCAGCTTAACATCAGGGGCGACCTACGAGCAGTACTTC.

CDR3 sequence: CAWEQSTYEQYF. The CDR3 DNA reads as TGTGCCTGGGAACAGTCAACCTACGAGCAGTACTTC. This rearrangement joins TRBV30 to TRBJ2-7; D call uncertain. CDR3 length equals 12 residues. The ends were cut back, 5 bases at V and 2 bases at J, with 10 bases in the middle. Per germline, CDR1 GTSNPN and CDR2 SVGIG (reference sequence).

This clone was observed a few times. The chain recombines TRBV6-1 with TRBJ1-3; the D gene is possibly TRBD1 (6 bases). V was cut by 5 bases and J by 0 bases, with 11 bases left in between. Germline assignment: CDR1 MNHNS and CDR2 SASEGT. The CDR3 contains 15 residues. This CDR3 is CASSSDRYSGNTIYF. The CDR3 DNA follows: TGTGCCAGCAGTTCTGACAGGTACTCTGGAAACACCATATATTTT.

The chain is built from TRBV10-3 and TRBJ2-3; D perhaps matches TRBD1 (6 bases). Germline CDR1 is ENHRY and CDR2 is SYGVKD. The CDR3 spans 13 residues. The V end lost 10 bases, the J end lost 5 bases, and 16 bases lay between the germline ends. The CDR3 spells CATGRGGRDTQYF. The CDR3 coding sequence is TGTGCCACCGGCCGAGGGGGACGAGATACGCAGTATTTT.

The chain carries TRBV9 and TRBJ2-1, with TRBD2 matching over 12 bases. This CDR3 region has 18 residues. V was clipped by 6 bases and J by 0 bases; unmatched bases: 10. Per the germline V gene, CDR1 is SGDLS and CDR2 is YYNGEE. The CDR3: CASNPGLAGSSSYNEQFF. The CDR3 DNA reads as TGTGCCAGCAACCCCGGACTAGCGGGATCCAGCTCCTACAATGAGCAGTTCTTC. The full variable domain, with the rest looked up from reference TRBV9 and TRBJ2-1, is DSGVTQTPKHLITATGQRVTLRCSPRSGDLSVYWYQQSLDQGLQFLIQYYNGEERAKGNILERFSAQQFPDLHSELNLSSLELGDSALYFCASNPGLAGSSSYNEQFFGPGTRLTVL.

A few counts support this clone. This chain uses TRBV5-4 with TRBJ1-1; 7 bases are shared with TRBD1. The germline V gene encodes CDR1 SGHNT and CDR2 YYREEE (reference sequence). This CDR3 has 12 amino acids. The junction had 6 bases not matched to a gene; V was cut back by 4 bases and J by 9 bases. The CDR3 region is CASSLLQGQAFF. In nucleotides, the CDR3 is TGTGCCAGCAGCCTGTTACAGGGGCAAGCTTTCTTT.

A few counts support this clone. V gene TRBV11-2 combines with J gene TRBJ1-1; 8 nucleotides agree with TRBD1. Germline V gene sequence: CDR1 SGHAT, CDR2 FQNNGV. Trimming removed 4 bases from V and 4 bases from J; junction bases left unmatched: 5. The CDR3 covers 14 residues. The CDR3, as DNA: TGTGCCAGCAGCTCGCGGACAGGGTCCACTGAAGCTTTCTTT. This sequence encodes CASSSRTGSTEAFF.

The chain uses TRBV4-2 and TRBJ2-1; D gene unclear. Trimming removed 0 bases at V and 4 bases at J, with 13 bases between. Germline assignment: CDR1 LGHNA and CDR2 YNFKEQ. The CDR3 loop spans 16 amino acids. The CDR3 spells CASSQDKRAFYNEQFF. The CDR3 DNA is TGTGCCAGCAGCCAAGATAAGCGTGCCTTTTACAATGAGCAGTTCTTC.

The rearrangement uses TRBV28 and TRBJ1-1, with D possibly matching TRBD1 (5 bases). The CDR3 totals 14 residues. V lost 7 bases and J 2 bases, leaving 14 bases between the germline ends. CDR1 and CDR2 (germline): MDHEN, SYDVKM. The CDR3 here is CASTLGGANTEAFF. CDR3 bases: TGTGCCAGCACTCTAGGAGGGGCTAACACTGAAGCTTTCTTT.

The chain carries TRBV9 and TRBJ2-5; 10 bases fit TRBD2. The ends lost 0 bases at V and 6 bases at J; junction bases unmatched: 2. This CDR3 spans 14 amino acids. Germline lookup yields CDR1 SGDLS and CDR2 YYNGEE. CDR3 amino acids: CASSVEGLAKTQYF. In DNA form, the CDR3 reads TGTGCCAGCAGCGTAGAGGGACTAGCGAAGACCCAGTACTTC.

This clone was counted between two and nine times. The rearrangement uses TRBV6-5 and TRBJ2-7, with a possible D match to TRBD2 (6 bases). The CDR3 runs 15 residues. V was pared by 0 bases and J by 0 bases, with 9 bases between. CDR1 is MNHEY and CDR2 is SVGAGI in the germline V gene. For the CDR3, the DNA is TGTGCCAGCAGTTACTCCGGGACTGACTCCTACGAGCAGTACTTC. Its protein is CASSYSGTDSYEQYF.

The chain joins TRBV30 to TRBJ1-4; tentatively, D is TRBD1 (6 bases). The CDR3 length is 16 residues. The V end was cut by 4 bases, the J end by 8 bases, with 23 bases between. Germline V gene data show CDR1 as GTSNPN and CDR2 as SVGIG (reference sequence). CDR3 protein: CAWNLKVGTPREKLFF. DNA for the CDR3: TGTGCCTGGAATCTAAAGGTTGGGACACCCCGGGAAAAACTGTTTTTT.

In DNA, the CDR3 is TGTGCCAGCAGACGAGGGACAGATAGCAATCAGCCCCAGCATTTT. This encodes CASRRGTDSNQPQHF. V usage is TRBV28 and J usage is TRBJ1-5, with TRBD1 matching 7 bases. Unmatched junction bases numbered 5, after V lost 6 bases and J lost 0 bases. The CDR3 spans 15 residues. The germline V gene has CDR1 MDHEN and CDR2 SYDVKM.

In nucleotides, the CDR3 is TGTGCCAGCAGCGCGGACTCGAACTCCTACGAGCAGTACTTC. Amino acids: CASSADSNSYEQYF. The genes are TRBV2 and TRBJ2-7, with a tentative D call TRBD2 (5 bases). Per germline, CDR1 SNHLY and CDR2 FYNNEI. The length of the CDR3 is 14 residues. V lost 6 bases and J lost 0, with 12 bases in between.

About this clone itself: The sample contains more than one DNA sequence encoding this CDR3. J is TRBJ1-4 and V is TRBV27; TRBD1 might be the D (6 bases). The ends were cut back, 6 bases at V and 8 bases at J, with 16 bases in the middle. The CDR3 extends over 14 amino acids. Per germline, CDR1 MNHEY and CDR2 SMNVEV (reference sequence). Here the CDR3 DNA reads TGTGCCAGCAGAATTGGGGGGGCTCGCGAAAAACTGTTTTTT. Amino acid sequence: CASRIGGAREKLFF.

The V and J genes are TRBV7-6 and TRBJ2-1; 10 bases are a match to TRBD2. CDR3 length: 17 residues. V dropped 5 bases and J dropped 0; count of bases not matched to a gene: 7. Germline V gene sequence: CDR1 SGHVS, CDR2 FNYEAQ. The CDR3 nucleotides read TGTGCCAGCAGCATGACTAGCGGGTATATCTCCTACAATGAGCAGTTCTTC. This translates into CASSMTSGYISYNEQFF.

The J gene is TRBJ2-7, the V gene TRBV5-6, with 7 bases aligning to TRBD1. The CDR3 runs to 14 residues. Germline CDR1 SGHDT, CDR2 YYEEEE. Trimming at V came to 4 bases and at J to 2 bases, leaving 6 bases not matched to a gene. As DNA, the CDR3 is TGTGCCAGCAGCAGAGGACAGGAACCCTACGAGCAGTACTTC. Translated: CASSRGQEPYEQYF.